This T cell receptor beta chain was obtained from a study of blood T cell repertoires in COVID-19. Recruits, aged roughly 18 to 100 years, lived in under 25 US areas. The repertoire was sequenced with immunoSEQ multiplex PCR; TCRdb's copy has only in-frame clones and lacks some. The sample holds approximately 150,000 clones, around 87% seen once. This clone was found a few times. Looked up from germline, CDR1 is MDHEN and CDR2 is SYDVKM. V lost 7 bases to trimming and J lost 4 bases; unmatched junction nucleotides: 0. This CDR3 contains 11 residues. Sequenced input: PBMCs or T cells enriched from blood (not recorded which). The TCR sequence derives from a woman aged 40 to 50 who had been exposed to COVID-19. The J gene is TRBJ1-2, the V gene TRBV28, with 7 positions matching TRBD1. The CDR3 spells CASTGGYGYTF. In DNA form, the CDR3 reads TGTGCCAGCACAGGGGGCTATGGCTACACCTTC.